The present TCR beta chain was sequenced within a study of circulating CD8 cells and anti-PD-1 response in melanoma. This clonotype is termed medium-sized (0.01 to 0.1%). V lost 4 bases, J lost 1 base, and 5 bases stayed unmatched. Germline V gene data show CDR1 as LNHDA and CDR2 as SQIVND (reference sequence). This CDR3 spans 16 amino acids. Live CD3+CD8+TCRalphabeta+ cells were sorted into four subsets by PD-1 and/or TIGIT. Each library started from roughly 15 ng of total RNA using the QIAseq Immune Repertoire TCR panel. From the reads, TCRdb called clonotypes with MiXCR, one entry per CDR3 protein. This sample has 750 to 1,000 distinct CDR3 sequences, with roughly 13% found just once.

This sequence joins TRBV19 and TRBJ2-1; TRBD1 matches 9 bases. This specimen consisted of CD8+ T cells from PBMCs, obtained at baseline or after one month of anti-PD-1 therapy (not recorded which). The TCR comes from a human donor with melanoma. CDR3 amino acids: CASSRTGARSYNEQFF. CDR3 coding DNA: TGTGCCAGTAGTAGGACAGGGGCCAGGTCCTACAATGAGCAGTTCTTC.